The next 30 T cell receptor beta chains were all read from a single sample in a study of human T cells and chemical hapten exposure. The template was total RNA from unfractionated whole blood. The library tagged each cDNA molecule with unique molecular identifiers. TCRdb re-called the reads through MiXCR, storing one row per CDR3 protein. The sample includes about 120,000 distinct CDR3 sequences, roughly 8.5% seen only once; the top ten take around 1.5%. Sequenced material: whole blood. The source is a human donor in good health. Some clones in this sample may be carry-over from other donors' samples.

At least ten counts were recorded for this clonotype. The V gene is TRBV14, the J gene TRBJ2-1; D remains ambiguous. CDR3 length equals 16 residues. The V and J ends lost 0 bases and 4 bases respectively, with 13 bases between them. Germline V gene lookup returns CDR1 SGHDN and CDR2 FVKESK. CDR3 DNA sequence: TGTGCCAGCAGCCAAGATCCATTCGCGATTTACAATGAGCAGTTCTTC. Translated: CASSQDPFAIYNEQFF.

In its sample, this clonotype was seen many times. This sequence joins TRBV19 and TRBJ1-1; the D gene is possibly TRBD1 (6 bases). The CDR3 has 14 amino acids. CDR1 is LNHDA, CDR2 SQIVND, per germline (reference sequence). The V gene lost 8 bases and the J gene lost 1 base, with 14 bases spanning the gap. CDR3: CASRQAAKNTEAFF. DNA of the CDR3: TGTGCCAGTCGACAGGCTGCCAAGAACACTGAAGCTTTCTTT.

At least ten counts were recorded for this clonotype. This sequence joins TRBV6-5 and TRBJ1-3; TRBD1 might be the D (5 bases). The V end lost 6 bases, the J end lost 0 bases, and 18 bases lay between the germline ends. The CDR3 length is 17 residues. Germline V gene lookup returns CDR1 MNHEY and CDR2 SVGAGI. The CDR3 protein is CASSLGTFLSSGNTIYF. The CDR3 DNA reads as TGTGCCAGCAGCCTAGGGACTTTCTTGTCCTCTGGAAACACCATATATTTT.

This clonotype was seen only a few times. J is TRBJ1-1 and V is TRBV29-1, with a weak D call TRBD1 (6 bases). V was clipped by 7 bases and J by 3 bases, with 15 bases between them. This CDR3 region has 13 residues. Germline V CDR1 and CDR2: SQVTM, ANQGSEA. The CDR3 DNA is TGCAGCGCCTTGACAGGAGCTGACACTGAAGCTTTCTTT. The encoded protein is CSALTGADTEAFF.

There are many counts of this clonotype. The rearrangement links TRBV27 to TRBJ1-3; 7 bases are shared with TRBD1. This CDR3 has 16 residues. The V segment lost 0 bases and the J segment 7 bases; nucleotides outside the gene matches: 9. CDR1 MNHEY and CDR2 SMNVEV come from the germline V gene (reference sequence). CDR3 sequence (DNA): TGTGCCAGCAGTTTATCTGTCCGGGACAGCGGGAACACCATATATTTT. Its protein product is CASSLSVRDSGNTIYF.

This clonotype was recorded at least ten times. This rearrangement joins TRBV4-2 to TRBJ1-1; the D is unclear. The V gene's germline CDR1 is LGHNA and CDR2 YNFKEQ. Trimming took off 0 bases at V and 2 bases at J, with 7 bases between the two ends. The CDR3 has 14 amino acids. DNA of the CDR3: TGTGCCAGCAGCCAAGACCCGATCAACACTGAAGCTTTCTTT. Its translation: CASSQDPINTEAFF.

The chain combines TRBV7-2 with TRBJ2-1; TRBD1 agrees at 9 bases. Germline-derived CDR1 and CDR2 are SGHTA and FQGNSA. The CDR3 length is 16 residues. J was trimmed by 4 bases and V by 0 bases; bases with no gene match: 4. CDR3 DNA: TGTGCCAGCAGCTTAGCGTGGGACAGGGAATACAATGAGCAGTTCTTC. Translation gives CASSLAWDREYNEQFF. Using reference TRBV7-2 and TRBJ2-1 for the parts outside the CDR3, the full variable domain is GAGVSQSPSNKVTEKGKDVELRCDPISGHTALYWYRQSLGQGLEFLIYFQGNSAPDKSGLPSDRFSAERTGGSVSTLTIQRTQQEDSAVYLCASSLAWDREYNEQFFGPGTRLTVL.

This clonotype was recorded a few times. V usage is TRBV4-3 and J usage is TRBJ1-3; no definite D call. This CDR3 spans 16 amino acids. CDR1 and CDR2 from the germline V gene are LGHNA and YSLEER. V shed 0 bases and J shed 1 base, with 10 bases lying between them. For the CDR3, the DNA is TGCGCCAGCAGCCAAGATTGGGGTTCTTCTGGAAACACCATATATTTT. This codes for CASSQDWGSSGNTIYF.

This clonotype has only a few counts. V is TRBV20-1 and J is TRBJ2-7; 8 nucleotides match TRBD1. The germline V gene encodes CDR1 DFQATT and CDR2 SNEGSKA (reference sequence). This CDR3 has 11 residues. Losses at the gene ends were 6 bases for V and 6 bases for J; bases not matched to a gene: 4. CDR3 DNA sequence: TGCAGTGCCGGGACAGGAGCCGAGCAGTACTTC. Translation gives CSAGTGAEQYF.

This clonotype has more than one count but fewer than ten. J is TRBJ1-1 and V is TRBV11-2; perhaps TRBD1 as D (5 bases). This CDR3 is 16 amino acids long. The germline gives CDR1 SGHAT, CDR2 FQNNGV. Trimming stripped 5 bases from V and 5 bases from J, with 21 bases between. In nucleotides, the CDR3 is TGTGCCAGCAGCGGGAGGGACTCTCCGAAGGAAACTGAAGCTTTCTTT. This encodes CASSGRDSPKETEAFF.

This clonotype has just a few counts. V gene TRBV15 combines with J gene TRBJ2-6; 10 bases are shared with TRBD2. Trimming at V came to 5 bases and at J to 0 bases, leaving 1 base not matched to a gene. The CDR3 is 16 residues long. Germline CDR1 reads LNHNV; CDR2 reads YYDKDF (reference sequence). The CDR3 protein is CATSASGSSGANVLTF. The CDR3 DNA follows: TGTGCCACCAGCGCTAGCGGGAGCTCTGGGGCCAACGTCCTGACTTTC.

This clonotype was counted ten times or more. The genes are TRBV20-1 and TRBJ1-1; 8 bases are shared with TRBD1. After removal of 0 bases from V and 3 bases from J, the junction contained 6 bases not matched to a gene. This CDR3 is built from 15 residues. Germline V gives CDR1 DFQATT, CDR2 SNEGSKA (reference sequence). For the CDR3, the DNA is TGCAGTGCTAGAGATCTAGACAGGGGTTACACTGAAGCTTTCTTT. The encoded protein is CSARDLDRGYTEAFF.

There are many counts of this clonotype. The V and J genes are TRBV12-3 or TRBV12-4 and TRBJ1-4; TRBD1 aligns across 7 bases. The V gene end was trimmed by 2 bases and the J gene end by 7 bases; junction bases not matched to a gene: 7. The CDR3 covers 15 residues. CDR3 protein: CASSLLGQGGEKLFF. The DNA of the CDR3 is TGTGCCAGCAGTTTATTGGGGCAGGGGGGTGAAAAACTGTTTTTT.

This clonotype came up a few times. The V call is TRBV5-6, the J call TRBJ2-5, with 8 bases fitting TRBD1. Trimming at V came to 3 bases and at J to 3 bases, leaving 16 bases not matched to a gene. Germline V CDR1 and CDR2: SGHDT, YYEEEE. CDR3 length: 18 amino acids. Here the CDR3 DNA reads TGTGCCAGCAGCTCCACCCGAGGACAGGGTGTACCCAAAGAGACCCAGTACTTC. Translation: CASSSTRGQGVPKETQYF.

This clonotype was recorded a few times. CDR3 amino acids: CASSLGGGGRSDGYTF. DNA of the CDR3: TGTGCCAGCAGCTTGGGAGGAGGGGGCAGATCCGATGGCTACACCTTC. The chain joins TRBV5-4 to TRBJ1-2, with 7 positions matching TRBD1. CDR1 and CDR2 from the germline V gene are SGHNT and YYREEE (reference sequence). CDR3 length equals 16 residues. J lost 6 bases, V lost 0 bases, and 11 bases had no gene match.

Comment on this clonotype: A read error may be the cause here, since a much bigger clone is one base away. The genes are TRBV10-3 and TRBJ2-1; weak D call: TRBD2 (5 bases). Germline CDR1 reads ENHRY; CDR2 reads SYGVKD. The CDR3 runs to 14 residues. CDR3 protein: CAISEAASSNKQFF. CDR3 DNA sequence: TGTGCCATCAGTGAGGCGGCTAGCAGCAATAAGCAGTTCTTC.

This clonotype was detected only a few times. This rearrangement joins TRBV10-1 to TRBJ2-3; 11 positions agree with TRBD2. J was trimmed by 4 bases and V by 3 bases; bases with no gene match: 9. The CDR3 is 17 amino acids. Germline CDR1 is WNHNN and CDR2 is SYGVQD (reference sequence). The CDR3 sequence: CASSETTSGSAPDTQYF. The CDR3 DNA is TGCGCCAGCAGTGAAACTACTAGCGGGAGTGCCCCAGATACGCAGTATTTT.

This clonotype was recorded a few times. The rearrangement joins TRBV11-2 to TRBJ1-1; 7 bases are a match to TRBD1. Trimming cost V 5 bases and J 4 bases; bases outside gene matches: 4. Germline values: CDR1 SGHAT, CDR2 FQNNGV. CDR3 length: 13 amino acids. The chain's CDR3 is CASSTGAGTEAFF. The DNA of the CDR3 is TGTGCCAGCAGCACAGGGGCCGGCACTGAAGCTTTCTTT. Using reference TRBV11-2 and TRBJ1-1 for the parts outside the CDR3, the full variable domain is EAGVAQSPRYKIIEKRQSVAFWCNPISGHATLYWYQQILGQGPKLLIQFQNNGVVDDSQLPKDRFSAERLKGVDSTLKIQPAKLEDSAVYLCASSTGAGTEAFFGQGTRLTVV.

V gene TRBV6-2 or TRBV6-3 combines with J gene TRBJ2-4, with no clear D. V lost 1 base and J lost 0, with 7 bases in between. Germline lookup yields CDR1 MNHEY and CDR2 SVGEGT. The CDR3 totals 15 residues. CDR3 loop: CASSYWDLAKNIQYF. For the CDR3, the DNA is TGTGCCAGCAGTTACTGGGATCTAGCCAAAAACATTCAGTACTTC.

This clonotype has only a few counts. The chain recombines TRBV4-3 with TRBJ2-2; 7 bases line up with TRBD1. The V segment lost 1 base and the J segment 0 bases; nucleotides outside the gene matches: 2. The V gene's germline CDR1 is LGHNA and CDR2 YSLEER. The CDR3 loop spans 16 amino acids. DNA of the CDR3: TGCGCCAGCAGCCAAGGAACAGGGGCGAACACCGGGGAGCTGTTTTTT. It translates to CASSQGTGANTGELFF.

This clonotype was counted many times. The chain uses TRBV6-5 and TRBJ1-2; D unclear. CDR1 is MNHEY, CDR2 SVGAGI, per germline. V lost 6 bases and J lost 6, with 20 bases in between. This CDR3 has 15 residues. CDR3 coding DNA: TGTGCCAGCAGAACCCGGGATCCATATATCGATGGCTACACCTTC. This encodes CASRTRDPYIDGYTF.

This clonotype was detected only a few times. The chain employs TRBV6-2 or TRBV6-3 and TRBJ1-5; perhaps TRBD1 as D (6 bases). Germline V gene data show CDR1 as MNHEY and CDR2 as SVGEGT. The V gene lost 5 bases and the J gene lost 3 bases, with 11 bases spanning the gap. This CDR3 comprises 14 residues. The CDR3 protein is CASSPPGVNQPQHF. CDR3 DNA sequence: TGTGCCAGCAGTCCACCAGGGGTCAATCAGCCCCAGCATTTT.

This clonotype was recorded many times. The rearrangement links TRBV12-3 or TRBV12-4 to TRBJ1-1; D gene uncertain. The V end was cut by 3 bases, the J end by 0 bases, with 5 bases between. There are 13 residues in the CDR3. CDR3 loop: CASSFLLNTEAFF. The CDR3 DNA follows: TGTGCCAGCAGTTTCTTACTGAACACTGAAGCTTTCTTT.

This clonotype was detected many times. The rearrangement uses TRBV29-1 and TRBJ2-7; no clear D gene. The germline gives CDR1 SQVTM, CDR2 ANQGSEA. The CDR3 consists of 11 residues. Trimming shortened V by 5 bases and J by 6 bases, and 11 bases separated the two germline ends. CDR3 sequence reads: CSVRADGEQYF. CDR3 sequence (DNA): TGCAGCGTTCGGGCCGACGGCGAGCAGTACTTC.

CDR3 residues: CASSLKGSGLAGNVEQFF. The DNA for the CDR3 is TGTGCCAGCAGCTTAAAGGGGAGTGGGCTAGCGGGGAACGTTGAGCAGTTCTTC. This rearrangement joins TRBV11-1 to TRBJ2-1; TRBD2 matches at 9 bases. The ends lost 2 bases at V and 9 bases at J; junction bases unmatched: 17. Germline loops: CDR1 SGHAT, CDR2 FQDESV (reference sequence). The CDR3 sequence is 18 residues long.

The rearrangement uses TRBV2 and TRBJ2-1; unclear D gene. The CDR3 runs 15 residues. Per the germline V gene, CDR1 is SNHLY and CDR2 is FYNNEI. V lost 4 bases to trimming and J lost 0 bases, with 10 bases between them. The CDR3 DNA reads TGTGCCAGCAGTGCGGGCGCGAGCTCCTACAATGAGCAGTTCTTC. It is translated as CASSAGASSYNEQFF.

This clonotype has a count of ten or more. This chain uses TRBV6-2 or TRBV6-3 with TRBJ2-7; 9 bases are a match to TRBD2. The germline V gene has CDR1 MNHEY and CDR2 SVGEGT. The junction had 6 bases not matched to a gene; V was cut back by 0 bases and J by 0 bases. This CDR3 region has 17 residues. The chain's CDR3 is CASSYSMLAGSSYEQYF. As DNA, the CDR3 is TGTGCCAGCAGTTACTCGATGCTAGCGGGGAGCTCCTACGAGCAGTACTTC.

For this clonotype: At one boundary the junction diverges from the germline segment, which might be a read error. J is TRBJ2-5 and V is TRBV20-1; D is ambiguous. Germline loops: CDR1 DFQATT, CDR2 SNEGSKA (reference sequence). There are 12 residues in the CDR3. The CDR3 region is CSVRWGPETQYF. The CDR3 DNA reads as TGCAGTGTTAGATGGGGTCCAGAGACCCAGTACTTC.

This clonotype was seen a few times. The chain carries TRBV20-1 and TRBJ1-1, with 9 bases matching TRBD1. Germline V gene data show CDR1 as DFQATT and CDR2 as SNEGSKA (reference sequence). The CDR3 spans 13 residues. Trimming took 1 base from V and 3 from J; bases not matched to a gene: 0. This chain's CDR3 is CSARGTGDTEAFF. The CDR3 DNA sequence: TGCAGTGCTAGAGGGACAGGGGACACTGAAGCTTTCTTT.

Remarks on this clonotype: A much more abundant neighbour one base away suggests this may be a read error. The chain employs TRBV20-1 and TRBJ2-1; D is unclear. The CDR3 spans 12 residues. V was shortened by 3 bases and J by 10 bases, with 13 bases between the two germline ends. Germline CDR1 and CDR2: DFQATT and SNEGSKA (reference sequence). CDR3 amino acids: CSARWRLEEQFF. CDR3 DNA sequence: TGCAGTGCTAGGTGGCGGCTTGAAGAGCAGTTCTTC.